This note documents a single T cell receptor beta chain sequence. The record originates from a study of blood T cell repertoires in COVID-19. Overall study context: Specimens from acute and convalescent COVID-19 originated in the United States, Italy and Spain. T cells, B-cell-depleted T cells, or PBMCs supplied cDNA or gDNA.

Those enrolled in Seattle joined during active infection and were followed longitudinally afterward. As handled by the study authors: Estimates of nucleated cell counts were drawn from the amplification of reference gene primers. The data were produced by immunoSEQ multiplex PCR, yet TCRdb's version contains in-frame clones alone and is incomplete. V and J calls and clone size follow that table, whereas D and trimming were derived from the DNA. This table has a few hundred thousand clones, more than 70% appearing once. V dropped 5 bases and J dropped 4 bases, with 16 bases sitting between them. The CDR3 totals 14 residues. From germline, CDR1 is SGHRS and CDR2 YFSETQ.

The sequenced sample was peripheral blood. The receptor comes from a woman aged 55-69 years with COVID-19, enrolled during active disease. This sequence joins TRBV5-1 and TRBJ2-7; weak D call: TRBD2 (6 bases). The CDR3 region has the DNA TGCGCCAGCAGGATGGGAGGAATACAATACGAGCAGTACTTC. This sequence encodes CASRMGGIQYEQYF.